These 4 T cell receptor beta chains were all obtained from the same sample, sequenced in a study of shared clonotypes between healthy human individuals. Assay: immunoSEQ multiplex PCR; the TCRdb copy retains only in-frame clones and omits some. The sample has a few hundred thousand clones, around four fifths seen once. Specimen: memory CD4+ T cells sorted from blood. Subset denoted: CD45RA-negative fraction. The receptors derive from a man in his thirties or forties in good health.

The J gene is TRBJ2-6, the V gene TRBV25-1; no clear D gene. Germline-derived CDR1 and CDR2 are MGHDK and SYGVNS. Between the trimmed V and J ends, which lost 2 bases and 1 base, there was a span of 9 bases. The CDR3 covers 16 residues. Here the CDR3 DNA reads TGTGCCAGCAGTGAAACCGGAAAGTCTGGGGCCAACGTCCTGACTTTC. Its translation is CASSETGKSGANVLTF.

The chain joins TRBV4-3 to TRBJ2-7; 7 bases are shared with TRBD1. The CDR3 length is 14 residues. With V trimmed by 0 bases and J by 3 bases, 2 bases remained unmatched. CDR1 LGHNA and CDR2 YSLEER come from the germline V gene. The CDR3 coding sequence is TGCGCCAGCAGCCAAGAACAGGGGCGCTACGAGCAGTACTTC. The encoded protein is CASSQEQGRYEQYF.

V and J are TRBV5-4 and TRBJ1-4; 7 bases line up with TRBD1. J gave up 8 bases and V 0 bases, and 7 bases lay outside the gene matches. In germline, CDR1 is SGHNT, CDR2 YYREEE (reference sequence). This CDR3 comprises 15 residues. For the CDR3, the DNA is TGTGCCAGCAGCTTGGATACCAGGGGGAGCGAAAAACTGTTTTTT. Protein: CASSLDTRGSEKLFF.

J is TRBJ2-2 and V is TRBV27, with 10 bases fitting TRBD1. The CDR3 consists of 17 residues. V dropped 5 bases and J dropped 5; count of bases not matched to a gene: 11. Germline values: CDR1 MNHEY, CDR2 SMNVEV (reference sequence). The CDR3 sequence is CASSLGVGQGLTGELFF. The DNA for the CDR3 is TGTGCCAGCAGTCTTGGGGTGGGACAGGGGTTGACCGGGGAGCTGTTTTTT.